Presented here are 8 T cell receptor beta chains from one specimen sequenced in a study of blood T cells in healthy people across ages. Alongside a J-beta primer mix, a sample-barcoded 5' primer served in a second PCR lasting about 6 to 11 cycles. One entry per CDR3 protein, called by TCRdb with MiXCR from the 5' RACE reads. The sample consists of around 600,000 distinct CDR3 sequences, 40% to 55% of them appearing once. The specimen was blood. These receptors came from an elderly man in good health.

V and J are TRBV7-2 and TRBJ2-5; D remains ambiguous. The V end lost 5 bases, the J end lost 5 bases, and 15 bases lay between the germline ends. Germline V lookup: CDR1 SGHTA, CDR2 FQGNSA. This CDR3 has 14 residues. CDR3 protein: CASSLTVDPETQYF. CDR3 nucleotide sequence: TGTGCCAGCAGCCTCACCGTGGACCCCGAGACCCAGTACTTC.

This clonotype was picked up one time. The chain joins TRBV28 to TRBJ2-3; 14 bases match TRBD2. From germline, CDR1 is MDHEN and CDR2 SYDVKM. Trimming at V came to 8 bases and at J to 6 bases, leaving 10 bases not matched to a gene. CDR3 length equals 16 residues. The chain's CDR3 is CASAGTSGSLPDTQYF. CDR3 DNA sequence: TGTGCCAGCGCAGGGACTAGCGGGAGTCTTCCTGATACGCAGTATTTT.

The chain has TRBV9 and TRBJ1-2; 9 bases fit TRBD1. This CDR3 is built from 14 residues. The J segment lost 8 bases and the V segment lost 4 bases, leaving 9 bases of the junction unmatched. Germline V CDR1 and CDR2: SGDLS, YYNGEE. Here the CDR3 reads CASSPPQGAPGYTF. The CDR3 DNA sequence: TGTGCCAGCAGCCCACCACAGGGGGCCCCGGGCTACACCTTC.

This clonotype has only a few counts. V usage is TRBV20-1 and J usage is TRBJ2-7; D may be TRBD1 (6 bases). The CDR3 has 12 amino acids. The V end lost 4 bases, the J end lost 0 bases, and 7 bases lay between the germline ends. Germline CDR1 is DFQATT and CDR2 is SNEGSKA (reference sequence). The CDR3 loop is CSAIQGSYEQYF. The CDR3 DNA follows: TGCAGTGCTATACAGGGCTCCTACGAGCAGTACTTC.

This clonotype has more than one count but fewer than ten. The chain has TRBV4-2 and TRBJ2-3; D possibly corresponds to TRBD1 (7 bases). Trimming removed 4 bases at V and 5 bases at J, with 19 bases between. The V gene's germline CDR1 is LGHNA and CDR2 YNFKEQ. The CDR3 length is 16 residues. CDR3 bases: TGTGCCAGCAGCCCAGGGGCGGAGGGGGCAGGAGATACGCAGTATTTT. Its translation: CASSPGAEGAGDTQYF.

The CDR3 reads CSVPGQARNNEQFF. The CDR3 DNA follows: TGCAGCGTTCCGGGACAGGCAAGGAACAATGAGCAGTTCTTC. The chain has TRBV29-1 and TRBJ2-1; 8 bases are shared with TRBD1. V was pared by 5 bases and J by 5 bases, with 8 bases of the junction left unmatched. Germline values: CDR1 SQVTM, CDR2 ANQGSEA. This CDR3 has 14 residues.

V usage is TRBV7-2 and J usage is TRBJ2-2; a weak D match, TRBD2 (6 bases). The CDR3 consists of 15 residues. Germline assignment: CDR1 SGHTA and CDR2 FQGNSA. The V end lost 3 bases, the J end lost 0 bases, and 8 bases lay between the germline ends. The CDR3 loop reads CASSLERANTGELFF. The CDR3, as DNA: TGTGCCAGCAGCTTGGAGCGGGCGAACACCGGGGAGCTGTTTTTT.

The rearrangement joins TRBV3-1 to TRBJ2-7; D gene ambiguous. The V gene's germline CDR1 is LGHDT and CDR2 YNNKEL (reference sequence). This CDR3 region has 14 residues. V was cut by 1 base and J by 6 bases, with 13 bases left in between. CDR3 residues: CASSQASVPGEQYF. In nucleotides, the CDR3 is TGTGCCAGCAGCCAAGCGTCCGTACCGGGCGAGCAGTACTTC.